This is a list of T cell receptor beta chains from one sample in a study of T cell responses to AZD1222 COVID-19 vaccine. Sequenced by immunoSEQ multiplex PCR; TCRdb stores in-frame clones only, minus some. Among under 85,000 clones listed, about 88% were seen once. Sequencing was performed on peripheral blood, taken on day 0 of AZD1222 vaccination. Receptors originate from an adult in good health. Each CDR3 is given with its conserved first and last residue. A D gene is named only where the DNA matches it firmly. Some rows have no size entry. The others give once, few or many, or a class for an expanded clone.

many	TRBV6-5	TRBJ1-6	TRBD1	TGTGCCAGCAGATTAACAGGGGGCCATTCACCCCTCCACTTT	CASRLTGGHSPLHF
-	TRBV5-1	TRBJ1-2	-	TGCGCCAGCAGCTTGGGGACGGAGACTAACTATGGCTACACCTTC	CASSLGTETNYGYTF
once	TRBV10-1	TRBJ2-1	TRBD1	TGCGCCAGCAGACTGACAGGGAACAATGAGCAGTTCTTC	CASRLTGNNEQFF
-	TRBV7-9	TRBJ2-7	-	TGTGCCAGCAGCTTAGACCCGGGAGTCATTACGAGTGGGCAGTACTTC	CASSLDPGVITSGQYF
-	TRBV12-3/TRBV12-4	TRBJ2-2	-	TGTGCCAGCAGTCTCCCACGAGGGGAGCTGTTTTTT	CASSLPRGELFF
-	TRBV6-2/TRBV6-3	TRBJ1-1	-	TGTGCCAGCAGTTTGGGGGGGAAGATGTGGGCTTTCTTT	CASSLGGKMWAFF
few	TRBV5-1	TRBJ2-7	TRBD2	TGCGCCAGCAGCTTTCTAGCGGACCCTCCAGGATACGAGCAGTACTTC	CASSFLADPPGYEQYF
few	TRBV27	TRBJ1-4	TRBD1	TGTGCCAGCAGTTCCGCCGGGGGCAGGGGGCAGGAAAAACTGTTTTTT	CASSSAGGRGQEKLFF
few	TRBV28	TRBJ1-1	TRBD1	TGTGCCAGCAGCAATACCGGGACAGGGGGCACTGAAGCTTTCTTT	CASSNTGTGGTEAFF
-	TRBV4-1	TRBJ1-6	-	TGCGCCAGCAGCCAAGAAGGGGGCTCCTATAATTCACCCCTCCACTTT	CASSQEGGSYNSPLHF
few	TRBV7-9	TRBJ1-2	-	TGTGCCAGCAGCTTGAGGAGCTCGGATGGCTACACCTTC	CASSLRSSDGYTF
-	TRBV7-9	TRBJ2-2	-	TGTGCCAGCACCACAAACAGGGCCAACCTGTTTTTT	CASTTNRANLFF
-	TRBV5-1	TRBJ2-2	TRBD2	TGCGCCACCTCACTTTTCGGGACTAGAGACACCGGGGAGCTGTTTTTT	CATSLFGTRDTGELFF
-	TRBV11-2	TRBJ1-1	-	TGTGCCACGGCTCCGCGCCTGAACACTGAAGCTTTCTTT	CATAPRLNTEAFF
-	TRBV2	TRBJ2-3	-	TGTGCCATCACCCCGGGATCACACACAGATACGCAGTATTTT	CAITPGSHTDTQYF
-	TRBV25-1	TRBJ1-3	-	TGTGCCAGCAGTCCCACAGGGCAAGGTGGAAACACCATATATTTT	CASSPTGQGGNTIYF
-	TRBV11-2	TRBJ2-5	TRBD2	TGTGCCAGCAGCTTAGTAGCGGGGGGTCAAGAGACCCAGTACTTC	CASSLVAGGQETQYF
-	TRBV5-1	TRBJ1-1	-	TGCGCCAGCACCGTCTCGGGGGTGAACACTGAAGCTTTCTTT	CASTVSGVNTEAFF
-	TRBV12-3/TRBV12-4	TRBJ2-2	-	TGTGCCACCTCCCCCAGCACCGGGGAGCTGTTTTTT	CATSPSTGELFF
-	TRBV28	TRBJ1-5	-	TGTGCCAGCAACGGGGCGGGGTCTAGCAATCAGCCCCAGCATTTT	CASNGAGSSNQPQHF
-	TRBV6-5	TRBJ2-4	-	TGTGCCAGCAGTTCCCCCGACAGGCCGATTCAGTACTTC	CASSSPDRPIQYF
-	TRBV7-6	TRBJ1-4	-	TGTGCCAGCAGCCCTGGGGTTGCAACTAATGAAAAACTGTTTTTT	CASSPGVATNEKLFF
-	TRBV6-5	TRBJ2-2	-	TGTGCCAGCAGGGACGGGGCCGGGGAGCTGTTTTTT	CASRDGAGELFF
-	TRBV20-1	TRBJ2-7	-	TGCAGTGCTAGGGTTTACGAGCAGTACTTC	CSARVYEQYF
-	TRBV4-1	TRBJ2-7	-	TGCGCCAGCAGCCATCAGCTAGCGCTCTCCTACGAGCAGTACTTC	CASSHQLALSYEQYF
-	TRBV28	TRBJ1-1	TRBD1	TGTGCCAGCAGCTTGCAGGGGGCTGAAGCTTTCTTT	CASSLQGAEAFF
-	TRBV6-5	TRBJ2-1	-	TGTGCCAGCAACGCGGAATACAATGAGCAGTTCTTC	CASNAEYNEQFF
-	TRBV4-2	TRBJ1-6	-	TGTGCCAGCAGCCAAGATACGAGACAGCAAAATTCACCCCTCCACTTT	CASSQDTRQQNSPLHF
-	TRBV19	TRBJ2-1	-	TGTGCCAGTAGTCCAGGACTCGGAGGAAGCTACAATGAGCAGTTCTTC	CASSPGLGGSYNEQFF
-	TRBV7-9	TRBJ1-1	-	TGTGCCAGCAGCCCTCAATCGGAGGGCACTGAAGCTTTCTTT	CASSPQSEGTEAFF
once	TRBV19	TRBJ1-2	-	TGTGCCAGTGATACCGGACAGCGCTATGGCTACACCTTC	CASDTGQRYGYTF
-	TRBV4-1	TRBJ2-1	TRBD2	TGCGCCAGCAGCCAAGGAAGTTTCCATGACGGGGGAGGGTCCAATGAGCAGTTCTTC	CASSQGSFHDGGGSNEQFF
-	TRBV5-4	TRBJ2-1	-	TGTGCCAGCAGCCAGAAAGGAACACTGCATGAGCAGTTCTTC	CASSQKGTLHEQFF
-	TRBV9	TRBJ1-4	-	TGTGCCAGCAGCGTAGGCGGGGAGACCTTTGAAAAACTGTTTTTT	CASSVGGETFEKLFF
-	TRBV19	TRBJ1-2	-	TGTGCCAGTAGTATACTTTTTGGGGAGGCGAGTTTATCTTATGGCTACACCTTC	CASSILFGEASLSYGYTF
-	TRBV3-1/TRBV3-2	TRBJ1-5	-	TGTGCCAGCAGCCAAGATTTAGGGGCTTGGCAGCCCCAGCATTTT	CASSQDLGAWQPQHF
-	TRBV5-1	TRBJ1-3	TRBD1	TGCGCCAGCAGCCCCGGACAGGGGGCTGGAAACACCATATATTTT	CASSPGQGAGNTIYF
-	TRBV7-6	TRBJ2-1	-	TGTGCCAGCAGCCCTCCGTCGGGGCTCAACAATGAGCAGTTCTTC	CASSPPSGLNNEQFF
-	TRBV14	TRBJ2-2	-	TGTGCCAGCAGCCCCGTGAGCACCGGGGAGCTGTTTTTT	CASSPVSTGELFF
-	TRBV3-1/TRBV3-2	TRBJ1-2	-	TGTGCCAGCAGCCGGGGAGATGGCTACACCTTC	CASSRGDGYTF
-	TRBV5-4	TRBJ2-3	-	TGTGCCAGCAGCACGGCCGGGACTGCAGCAGATACGCAGTATTTT	CASSTAGTAADTQYF
-	TRBV7-9	TRBJ1-3	TRBD1	TGTGCCAGCGGAGCAGGGGGCTCTGGAAACACCATATATTTT	CASGAGGSGNTIYF
-	TRBV6-5	TRBJ1-4	-	TGTGCCAGCAGTTACTCTATCCTTAGGATTGAAAAACTGTTTTTT	CASSYSILRIEKLFF
-	TRBV10-3	TRBJ2-5	-	TGTGCCATCAGCGGCGGGGTGGGAGAGACCCAGTACTTC	CAISGGVGETQYF
-	TRBV19	TRBJ1-5	TRBD1	TGTGCCAGTAGTATTTCGGGGGGACAGTATAATCAGCCCCAGCATTTT	CASSISGGQYNQPQHF
-	TRBV4-1	TRBJ1-3	TRBD1	TGCGCCAGCAGCCAAACAACAGGGGGCAGAAACACCATATATTTT	CASSQTTGGRNTIYF
-	TRBV3-1/TRBV3-2	TRBJ2-1	TRBD2	TGTGCCAGCAGCCTCCAACTGACTAGCGGTAGTTACAATGAGCAGTTCTTC	CASSLQLTSGSYNEQFF
-	TRBV28	TRBJ2-4	-	TGTGCCAGCAGTTTGTTACGGGGAGCCAAAAACATTCAGTACTTC	CASSLLRGAKNIQYF
-	TRBV2	TRBJ2-5	TRBD2	TGTGCCAGCGGTCCAAGCGGGAGGGTGGAGACCCAGTACTTC	CASGPSGRVETQYF
-	TRBV29-1	TRBJ1-5	TRBD1	TGCAGCGTGAGGGGGACAGGTGATCAGCCCCAGCATTTT	CSVRGTGDQPQHF
-	TRBV5-1	TRBJ1-5	-	TGCGCCAGCAGCCTCGACTCGAGACAGGACGTAAATCAGCCCCAGCATTTT	CASSLDSRQDVNQPQHF
-	TRBV4-1	TRBJ2-4	-	TGCGCCAGCAGCCAAGATGGCCAGGGCATTCAGTACTTC	CASSQDGQGIQYF